This is a list of T cell receptor beta chains from one sample in a study of T cell responses to AZD1222 COVID-19 vaccine. The assay was immunoSEQ multiplex PCR, and TCRdb's table has in-frame clones only and misses some. The sample includes more than 95,000 clones, 80% to 90% seen only once; the top ten take 3.5% to 5%. The sample here was peripheral blood, taken on day 0 of AZD1222 vaccination. The receptors shown here come from an adult in good health. Each CDR3 is given with its conserved first and last residue. The D gene is left open where the match is weak. Size tells how often a clone was seen (once, few, many) or the class of an expanded clone, and some rows leave it out.

D gene | J gene | V gene | clone size | CDR3 protein | CDR3 DNA
NA | TRBJ1-5 | TRBV5-4 | NA | CASSLGDGEGPQHF | TGTGCCAGCAGCCTTGGGGATGGTGAGGGGCCCCAGCATTTT
NA | TRBJ2-1 | TRBV10-2 | NA | CASSDLLGFNEQFF | TGCGCCAGCAGTGACCTTCTGGGCTTCAACGAGCAGTTCTTC
NA | TRBJ2-2 | TRBV9 | NA | CASSHRQAQNTGELFF | TGTGCCAGCAGCCATCGACAGGCCCAGAACACCGGGGAGCTGTTTTTT
NA | TRBJ2-3 | TRBV9 | NA | CASSVMVTDTQYF | TGTGCCAGCAGCGTTATGGTTACAGATACGCAGTATTTT
TRBD1 | TRBJ1-5 | TRBV28 | NA | CASSLDRGQWPQHF | TGTGCCAGCAGTCTCGACAGGGGGCAGTGGCCCCAGCATTTT
TRBD1 | TRBJ1-2 | TRBV24-1 | once | CATSDSGTGTYGYTF | TGTGCCACCAGTGACTCCGGGACAGGGACCTATGGCTACACCTTC
NA | TRBJ1-1 | TRBV6-6 | NA | CATRQTMNTEAFF | TGTGCCACAAGACAGACTATGAACACTGAAGCTTTCTTT
TRBD1 | TRBJ2-2 | TRBV7-9 | NA | CASSPGQGIHGELFF | TGTGCCAGCAGCCCCGGACAGGGAATCCACGGGGAGCTGTTTTTT
NA | TRBJ1-1 | TRBV5-4 | NA | CASSLGQAGTEAFF | TGTGCCAGCAGCTTGGGACAAGCCGGTACTGAAGCTTTCTTT
NA | TRBJ1-1 | TRBV9 | NA | CASSVVNLGNTEAFF | TGTGCCAGCAGCGTAGTAAACTTGGGGAACACTGAAGCTTTCTTT
NA | TRBJ2-7 | TRBV12-5 | NA | CASGFAGADEQYF | TGTGCTAGTGGTTTCGCGGGGGCGGACGAGCAGTACTTC
NA | TRBJ1-3 | TRBV10-3 | NA | CATATRDSGNTIYF | TGTGCCACGGCTACTCGAGACTCTGGAAACACCATATATTTT
NA | TRBJ1-5 | TRBV2 | NA | CASSEDGGPWQPQHF | TGTGCCAGCAGTGAAGATGGGGGCCCCTGGCAGCCCCAGCATTTT
NA | TRBJ1-1 | TRBV18 | NA | CASSPMTEFTESFF | TGTGCCAGCTCACCAATGACAGAATTTACTGAATCTTTCTTT
NA | TRBJ2-4 | TRBV30 | once | CAWSREGGAKNIQYF | TGTGCCTGGTCAAGGGAGGGGGGAGCCAAAAACATTCAGTACTTC
NA | TRBJ2-2 | TRBV9 | NA | CASSGLGQNTGELFF | TGTGCCAGCAGCGGCCTGGGACAGAACACCGGGGAGCTGTTTTTT
NA | TRBJ1-5 | TRBV2 | NA | CASSEAGRSNQPQHF | TGTGCCAGCAGTGAAGCGGGACGGAGCAATCAGCCCCAGCATTTT
TRBD1 | TRBJ2-6 | TRBV6-5 | NA | CASSQGAPGANVLTF | TGTGCCAGCAGTCAGGGGGCCCCGGGGGCCAACGTCCTGACTTTC
NA | TRBJ1-5 | TRBV30 | NA | CAWTNGRDQPQHF | TGTGCCTGGACCAATGGGAGGGATCAGCCCCAGCATTTT
TRBD1 | TRBJ1-2 | TRBV6-5 | once | CASSYDRGWWNYGYTF | TGTGCCAGCAGTTACGACAGGGGATGGTGGAACTATGGCTACACCTTC
NA | TRBJ2-3 | TRBV5-4 | NA | CASSSTLGSSTDTQYF | TGTGCCAGCAGCTCCACACTAGGATCTAGCACAGATACGCAGTATTTT
NA | TRBJ2-5 | TRBV4-2 | NA | CASSQDGGVETQYF | TGTGCCAGCAGCCAAGACGGAGGGGTAGAGACCCAGTACTTC
NA | TRBJ2-5 | TRBV30 | NA | CAFDGGAQETQYF | TGTGCCTTTGATGGGGGGGCCCAAGAGACCCAGTACTTC
TRBD2 | TRBJ2-7 | TRBV7-9 | NA | CASSLEAGGVEQYF | TGTGCCAGCAGCTTAGAAGCGGGAGGGGTCGAGCAGTACTTC
TRBD2 | TRBJ2-7 | TRBV5-1 | NA | CASSSAGTFAEQYF | TGCGCCAGCAGCTCAGCGGGGACTTTCGCCGAGCAGTACTTC
NA | TRBJ2-7 | TRBV14 | NA | CASSQNYEQYF | TGTGCCAGCAGCCAGAACTACGAGCAGTACTTC
NA | TRBJ1-5 | TRBV28 | NA | CASRGSGAGDNQPQHF | TGTGCCAGCAGAGGGTCAGGGGCGGGTGACAATCAGCCCCAGCATTTT
NA | TRBJ1-1 | TRBV19 | NA | CASSPSSRRGGSEAFF | TGTGCCAGTAGTCCCTCGTCGAGGAGGGGAGGGAGTGAAGCTTTCTTT
NA | TRBJ2-5 | TRBV7-3 | NA | CASSQPGSRETQYF | TGTGCCAGCAGCCAACCAGGGTCTAGGGAGACCCAGTACTTC
NA | TRBJ1-5 | TRBV20-1 | once | CSASGRGNQPQHF | TGCAGTGCTAGTGGAAGGGGCAATCAGCCCCAGCATTTT
NA | TRBJ1-2 | TRBV3-1/TRBV3-2 | NA | CASSRVRKDYGYTF | TGTGCCAGCAGCCGAGTTCGGAAAGACTATGGCTACACCTTC
NA | TRBJ2-7 | TRBV6-1 | NA | CASSENRTVIRYEQYF | TGTGCCAGCAGTGAAAATAGGACAGTCATCCGCTACGAGCAGTACTTC
TRBD2 | TRBJ2-7 | TRBV5-6 | NA | CASSLYSGIFGEQYF | TGTGCCAGCAGCTTGTATAGCGGGATTTTCGGCGAGCAGTACTTC
NA | TRBJ1-3 | TRBV18 | NA | CASSPGSPEANTIYF | TGTGCCAGCTCACCAGGTTCCCCCGAGGCCAACACCATATATTTT
NA | TRBJ2-3 | TRBV7-2 | NA | CASSQSGTRTDTQYF | TGTGCCAGCAGCCAATCAGGGACACGGACAGATACGCAGTATTTT
NA | TRBJ1-2 | TRBV10-3 | NA | CAISEQQGTGNYGYTF | TGTGCCATCAGTGAGCAACAGGGTACTGGTAACTATGGCTACACCTTC
NA | TRBJ2-7 | TRBV7-2 | NA | CASSGGRSSHEQYF | TGTGCCAGCAGCGGGGGGCGTAGTTCCCACGAGCAGTACTTC
NA | TRBJ1-6 | TRBV28 | few | CASGAGLGYNSPLHF | TGTGCCAGCGGGGCGGGACTGGGATATAATTCACCCCTCCACTTT
TRBD2 | TRBJ2-3 | TRBV15 | NA | CATRAMERGSTDTQYF | TGTGCCACCAGAGCGATGGAGCGGGGTAGCACAGATACGCAGTATTTT
NA | TRBJ2-3 | TRBV12-3/TRBV12-4 | few | CASSLSDTQYF | TGTGCCAGCAGTTTATCAGATACGCAGTATTTT
NA | TRBJ2-2 | TRBV4-1 | once | CATSDQNTGELFF | TGCGCCACCTCAGATCAGAACACCGGGGAGCTGTTTTTT
NA | TRBJ2-3 | TRBV7-2 | NA | CASSLGSLLSSDTQYF | TGTGCCAGCAGCTTAGGTTCACTGCTGTCATCCGATACGCAGTATTTT
NA | TRBJ2-3 | TRBV18 | NA | CASSHTTTGITDTQYF | TGTGCCAGCTCACACACAACGACAGGAATCACAGATACGCAGTATTTT
NA | TRBJ2-7 | TRBV7-2 | few | CASSLGVSALRSEQYF | TGTGCCAGCAGCTTAGGAGTCTCAGCACTCCGATCCGAGCAGTACTTC
TRBD1 | TRBJ2-7 | TRBV5-1 | NA | CASSPGQGSYEQYF | TGCGCCAGCTCCCCGGGACAGGGGTCTTACGAGCAGTACTTC
TRBD1 | TRBJ1-2 | TRBV27 | NA | CASRAGGILGYTF | TGTGCCAGCCGTGCAGGGGGTATCTTGGGCTACACCTTC
NA | TRBJ1-4 | TRBV6-5 | NA | CASRMQGGKLFF | TGTGCCAGCAGGATGCAAGGAGGAAAACTGTTTTTT
NA | TRBJ2-7 | TRBV7-9 | few | CASSLGIYGEQYF | TGTGCCAGCAGCTTAGGTATCTACGGCGAGCAGTACTTC
NA | TRBJ2-2 | TRBV2 | NA | CASKGRVNTGELFF | TGTGCCAGCAAAGGCAGGGTGAACACCGGGGAGCTGTTTTTT
NA | TRBJ2-3 | TRBV12-3/TRBV12-4 | NA | CASSLPSLDTQYF | TGTGCCAGCAGTTTACCTAGCTTAGATACGCAGTATTTT
NA | TRBJ2-7 | TRBV14 | NA | CASSQDLGYEQYF | TGTGCCAGCAGCCAAGATTTGGGGTACGAGCAGTACTTC
NA | TRBJ1-4 | TRBV14 | NA | CASSRAGSEKLFF | TGTGCCAGCAGCCGTGCAGGTTCCGAAAAACTGTTTTTT
TRBD1 | TRBJ2-7 | TRBV7-8 | NA | CASSLEGTGTHEQYF | TGTGCCAGCAGCTTAGAAGGGACAGGGACCCACGAGCAGTACTTC
NA | TRBJ1-6 | TRBV4-1 | NA | CASSHPSTGNHSPLHF | TGCGCCAGCAGCCACCCGTCCACAGGAAACCATTCACCCCTCCACTTT
TRBD2 | TRBJ2-1 | TRBV24-1 | NA | CATSGGAGYDNEQFF | TGTGCCACCAGCGGGGGGGCAGGGTACGACAATGAGCAGTTCTTC
TRBD1 | TRBJ1-4 | TRBV9 | NA | CASSGQGANEKLFF | TGTGCCAGCAGCGGACAGGGGGCGAACGAAAAACTGTTTTTT
NA | TRBJ1-3 | TRBV4-1 | NA | CASSLGTTNGNTIYF | TGCGCCAGCAGCCTGGGGACCACGAACGGAAACACCATATATTTT
NA | TRBJ1-6 | TRBV9 | NA | CASSVSFSDSPLHF | TGTGCCAGCAGCGTATCCTTCTCGGATTCACCCCTCCACTTT